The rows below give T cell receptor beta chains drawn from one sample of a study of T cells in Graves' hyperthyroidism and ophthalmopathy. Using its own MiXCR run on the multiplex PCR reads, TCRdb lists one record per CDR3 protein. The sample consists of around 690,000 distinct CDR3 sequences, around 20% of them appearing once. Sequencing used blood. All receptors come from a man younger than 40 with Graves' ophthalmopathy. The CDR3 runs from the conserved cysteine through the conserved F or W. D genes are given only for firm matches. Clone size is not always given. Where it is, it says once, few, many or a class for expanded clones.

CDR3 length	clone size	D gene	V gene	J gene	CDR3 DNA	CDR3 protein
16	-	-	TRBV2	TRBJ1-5	TGTGCCAGCAGCCTAAACGGGGGTGGAGGCAATCAGCCCCAGCATTTT	CASSLNGGGGNQPQHF
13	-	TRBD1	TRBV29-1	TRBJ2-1	TGCAGCGTACTTGAGGACAGGGCCAATGAGCAGTTCTTC	CSVLEDRANEQFF
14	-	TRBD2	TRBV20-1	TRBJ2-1	TGCAGTGCTAGAGATTTCCTAGCGGGAGCGGAGCAGTTCTTC	CSARDFLAGAEQFF
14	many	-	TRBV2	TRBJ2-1	TGTGCCAGCACTGGCCCGAGCTCCTACAATGAGCAGTTCTTC	CASTGPSSYNEQFF
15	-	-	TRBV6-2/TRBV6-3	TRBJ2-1	TGTGCCAGCACCAACCTTGGACGGACGCCGAATGAGCAGTTCTTC	CASTNLGRTPNEQFF
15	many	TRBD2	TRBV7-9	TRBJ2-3	TGTGCCAGCAGCTTCGCGGCGGGAGATTCAGATACGCAGTATTTT	CASSFAAGDSDTQYF
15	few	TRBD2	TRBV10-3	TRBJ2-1	TGTGCCATCAGCCCCGGGACTAGCGGGAGCAATGAGCAGTTCTTC	CAISPGTSGSNEQFF
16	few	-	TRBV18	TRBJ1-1	TGTGCCAGCTCATCTCCCCGGGGGGTAGGGAACACTGAAGCTTTCTTT	CASSSPRGVGNTEAFF
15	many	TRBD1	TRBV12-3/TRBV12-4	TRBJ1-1	TGTGCCAGCAGTCCTACAGGGGGCAGGAACACTGAAGCTTTCTTT	CASSPTGGRNTEAFF
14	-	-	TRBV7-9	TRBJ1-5	TGTGCCAGCAGCTTGCCTGGGTGGGATCAGCCCCAGCATTTT	CASSLPGWDQPQHF
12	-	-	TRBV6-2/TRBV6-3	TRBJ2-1	TGTGCCAGCAGTTACTCGGGGCGGGAGCAGTTCTTC	CASSYSGREQFF
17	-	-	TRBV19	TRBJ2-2	TGTGCCAGTAACAATTGGCGGCGGACCAAAAACACCGGGGAGCTGTTTTTT	CASNNWRRTKNTGELFF
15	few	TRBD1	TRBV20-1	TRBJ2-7	TGCAGTGCTAGAGATAAAGGACAGGGTTCCTACGAGCAGTACTTC	CSARDKGQGSYEQYF
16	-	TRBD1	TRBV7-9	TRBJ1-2	TGTGCCAGCAGCCGTGCAGCAGGGACAGGGCGCTATGGCTACACCTTC	CASSRAAGTGRYGYTF
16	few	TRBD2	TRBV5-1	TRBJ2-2	TGCGCCAGCAGCGTCGAACCGACTAGCGGCACCGGGGAGCTGTTTTTT	CASSVEPTSGTGELFF
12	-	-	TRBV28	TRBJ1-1	TGTGCCAGCGTTGGGGCGCACACTGAAGCTTTCTTT	CASVGAHTEAFF
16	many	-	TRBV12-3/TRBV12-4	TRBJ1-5	TGTGCCAGCAGTTTCGGTTGGGGGGAGGGCAATCAGCCCCAGCATTTT	CASSFGWGEGNQPQHF
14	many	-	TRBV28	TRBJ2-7	TGTGCCAGCAGTCCACGGGACATGGACTACGAGCAGTACTTC	CASSPRDMDYEQYF
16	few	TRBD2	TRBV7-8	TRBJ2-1	TGTGCCAGCAGCTTGGGTAGCGGGAGTGTTTTTAATGAGCAGTTCTTC	CASSLGSGSVFNEQFF
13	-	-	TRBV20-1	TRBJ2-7	TGCAGTGCTTCCCCGGACCGCGGCTACGAGCAGTACTTC	CSASPDRGYEQYF
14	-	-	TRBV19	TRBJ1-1	TGTGCCAGTAGTATCCCGGGCCCGAACACTGAAGCTTTCTTT	CASSIPGPNTEAFF
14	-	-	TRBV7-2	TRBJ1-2	TGTGCCAGCAGTCCTCAGGGGACTCACTATGGCTACACCTTC	CASSPQGTHYGYTF
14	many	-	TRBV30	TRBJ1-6	TGTGCCTCCAAACAGGACCGAATCACCTCACCCCTCCACTTT	CASKQDRITSPLHF
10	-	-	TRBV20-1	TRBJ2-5	TGCAGTGCCAAAAGGGAGACCCAGTACTTC	CSAKRETQYF
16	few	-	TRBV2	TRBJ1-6	TGTGCCAGCAGAGTGACAGCGAGCTCCTATAATTCACCCCTCCACTTT	CASRVTASSYNSPLHF
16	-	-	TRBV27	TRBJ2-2	TGTGCCAGCACCCCAGGGGGGACACAGAACACCGGGGAGCTGTTTTTT	CASTPGGTQNTGELFF
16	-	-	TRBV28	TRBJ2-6	TGTGCCAGCAGACCGACCGGGGGACCTGGGGCCAACGTCCTGACTTTC	CASRPTGGPGANVLTF
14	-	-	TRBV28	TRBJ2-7	TGTGCCAGCAGTTTAGCACTAGTAGGGTACGAGCGGTACTTC	CASSLALVGYERYF
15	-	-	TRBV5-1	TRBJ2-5	TGCGCCAGCAGCTTGGCCGTAGGGGAACAAGAGACCCAGTACTTC	CASSLAVGEQETQYF
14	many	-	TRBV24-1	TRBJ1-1	TGTCCGACACGGAATATAGGAGGGGACACTGAAGCTTTCTTT	CPTRNIGGDTEAFF
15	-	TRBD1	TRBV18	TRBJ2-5	TGTGCCAGCTCAGATTCCGGGACAGGGTCGGAGACCCAGTACTTC	CASSDSGTGSETQYF
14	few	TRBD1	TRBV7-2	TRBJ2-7	TGTGCCAGCAGCTTAGAAGGACAGGGGTACGAGCAGTACTTC	CASSLEGQGYEQYF
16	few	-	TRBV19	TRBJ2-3	TGTGCCAGTAGTCGGGTAAGGGGGGCGAGCACAGATACGCAGTATTTT	CASSRVRGASTDTQYF
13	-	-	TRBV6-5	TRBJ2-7	TGTGCCAGCAGCCACGTGGGGTCCTACGAGCAGTACTTC	CASSHVGSYEQYF
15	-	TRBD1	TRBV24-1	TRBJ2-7	TGTGCCACCAGTGATCCCGGGACAGGGACCTACGAGCAGTACTTC	CATSDPGTGTYEQYF
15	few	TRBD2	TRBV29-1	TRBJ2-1	TGCAGCGTTGGAATAGGACTAGCGGCCTACAATGAGCAGTTCTTC	CSVGIGLAAYNEQFF
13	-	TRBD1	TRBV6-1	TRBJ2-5	TGTGCCAGCAGATTTGACAGGGCGGAGACCCAGTACTTC	CASRFDRAETQYF
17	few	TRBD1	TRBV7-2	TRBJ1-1	TGTGCCAGCAGCTTAGGGGACAGAATTGGCGATATCTCTGAAGCTTTCTTT	CASSLGDRIGDISEAFF
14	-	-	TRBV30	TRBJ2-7	TGTGCCTGGAGTAGGGGGGCTTCAAACTACGAGCAGTACTTC	CAWSRGASNYEQYF
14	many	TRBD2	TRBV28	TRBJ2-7	TGTGCCAGCAGTTCCCTAGCGGGGCCCTACGAGCAGTACTTC	CASSSLAGPYEQYF
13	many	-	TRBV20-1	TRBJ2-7	TGCAGTGCGACCCCTACCAGCTCCTACGAGCAGTACTTC	CSATPTSSYEQYF
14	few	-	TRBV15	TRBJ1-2	TGTGCCACCAGCGATAGGACAACTAACTATGGCTACACCTTC	CATSDRTTNYGYTF
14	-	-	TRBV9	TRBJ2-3	TGTGCCAGCAGCGTGGGCACTCGCACAGATACGCAGTATTTT	CASSVGTRTDTQYF
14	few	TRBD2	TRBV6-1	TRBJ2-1	TGTGCCAGCAAACCGGGACTAGCTAACAATGAGCAGTTCTTC	CASKPGLANNEQFF
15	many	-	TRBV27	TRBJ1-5	TGTGCCAGCAGTGTACAAGGGGCCGCCAATCAGCCCCAGCATTTT	CASSVQGAANQPQHF